This is a list of T cell receptor beta chains from one sample in a study of blood T cells in healthy people across ages. TCRdb passed the 5' RACE reads through MiXCR, listing each CDR3 protein once. The sample has more than 650,000 distinct CDR3 sequences, less than 70% seen once; the top ten hold about 42%. What was sequenced was blood. The source of these receptors is a man aged 80 or over in good health. The CDR3 runs from the conserved cysteine through the conserved F or W. Only part of the rows carry a size: once, few, many, or a class if the clone is expanded.

TRBV5-8 . CASSLATGDSYGYTF
TRBV28 once CASARGGYTGELFF
TRBV3-1 . CASSSTGSQLYTEAFF
TRBV7-9 . CASSSPDVDQETQYF
TRBV24-1 . CATSNGLAYNEQYF
TRBV10-3 . CAISGADRVDRPPLHF
TRBV4-1 . CASSQDRMASGISYEQYF
TRBV9 . CASSPRLQNTDTQYF
TRBV5-1 . CASSPGQGSTEAFF
TRBV6-6 . CASSYEGTSNQPQHF
TRBV3-1 . CASSDAGQGFATNEKLFF
TRBV6-5 . CASRPGLGEAYEQYF
TRBV11-2 . CASSSRLRGTYEQYF
TRBV7-2 few CASSIVRLAGGTDTQYF
TRBV29-1 many CSAGGAGNQPQHF
TRBV29-1 . CSVRETGSYGYTF
TRBV29-1 few CSVEGDALGEKLFF
TRBV5-1 . CASSLGSGKETQYF
TRBV12-3/TRBV12-4 few CASSALGYPPEDGYTF
TRBV10-3 few CAISGDRETQFF
TRBV14 . CASSQGSPANEQFF
TRBV28 . CASSFSSAVDGEQYF
TRBV20-1 . CSATDRTSGAGIQYF
TRBV27 few CASSAPGTGLRYEQYF
TRBV6-7 . CASSFTGTSGRVDEQFF
TRBV5-1 . CASSLTAGASSYNEQFF
TRBV29-1 . CSGRQGTQETQYF
TRBV2 . CASSVGLAGANVLTF
TRBV12-5 . CASGLVQGGEQFF
TRBV6-2/TRBV6-3 . CASSNGLAGGYTDTQYF
TRBV7-9 . CASSPLDRYNEQFF
TRBV7-9 . CASSGRTGTIYGYTF
TRBV12-3/TRBV12-4 . CASSSRQPYGYTF
TRBV29-1 few CSVNMASYEQYF
TRBV5-1 . CASSARGPGANVLTF
TRBV10-3 . CAIRGTREQYF
TRBV2 . CASRDREWTNSPLHF
TRBV11-3 . CASNTLHGTEAFF
TRBV7-2 . CASRRPGQTNTEAFF
TRBV5-1 . CASSLVAGPDEQFF
TRBV12-3/TRBV12-4 . CASSVGGDTGELFF
TRBV9 few CASSVVGTRTDTQYF
TRBV7-2 few CASSHSDKDPYEQYF
TRBV9 few CASSAESVNIQYF
TRBV20-1 few CSAGKTGGYSYEQYF
TRBV20-1 few CSARQGASWSAFF
TRBV28 . CASSSLLNYGYTF
TRBV5-6 . CASSWGIGDRGYTF
TRBV10-3 . CAISRQAGGGETQYF
TRBV20-1 few CSATTLAGEDIQYF
TRBV19 . CASSIVGAEKLFF
TRBV5-5 . CASSSEPRSADIQYF
TRBV20-1 . CSARPGGRYGYTF
TRBV2 few CASRRVSYEQYF
TRBV10-3 . CAISGAGTIVTEAFF
TRBV12-5 . CASGSEGWSTGELFF
TRBV18 . CASSTDRAYNEQFF
TRBV9 . CASSTRGSANYGYTF
TRBV3-1 . CASSQNPSGANVLTF
TRBV7-2 . CASSRQGEAYEQYF